This T cell receptor (beta chain) appears in the sequencing data of a study of shared clonotypes between healthy human individuals. Overall study: Donors had three CD4 naive, three CD4 memory, two CD8 naive and one CD8 memory plate apiece.

General study results and limits: Memory subsets generally showed lower estimated richness than naive subsets. Tissue TCR repertoires likely differ from these blood-only repertoires.

Here immunoSEQ multiplex PCR was the method, and the copy in TCRdb shows in-frame clones only, minus some. Found here are millions of clones, 93% of them singletons; the top ten hold over 1.5%. Germline V gives CDR1 MNHNS, CDR2 SASEGT. The length of the CDR3 is 16 residues. Trimming took 1 base from V and 5 from J; bases not matched to a gene: 7. As defined, naive CD8 cells were CD45RO-negative and positively selected for CCR7, with terminally differentiated effector memory CD45RA+ cells excluded. Comments on this clone: Its antigen is unidentified.

V and J are TRBV6-1 and TRBJ1-1, with 10 bases that match TRBD1. The receptor comes from a man between 18 and 29 years old in good health. Some clones in this sample may be carry-over from other donors' samples. Sequencing input: naive CD8+ T cells from PBMCs. The CDR3 protein is CASSEGIGQGVTEAFF. The DNA of the CDR3 is TGTGCCAGCAGTGAAGGGATCGGACAGGGGGTTACTGAAGCTTTCTTT.